In this sample, the clone carrying this T cell receptor (beta chain) turned up once. Germline V CDR1 and CDR2: SGHRS, YFSETQ. Trimming took 0 bases from V and 1 from J, leaving 9 bases between them. The CDR3 has 15 amino acids. The data stem from a study of blood T cell repertoires in COVID-19. Study background: Whether acute or convalescent, the COVID-19 samples came from the United States, Italy and Spain. PBMCs, B-cell-depleted T cells, or T cells provided the cDNA or gDNA that made up the material.

In the study's own analysis: Reference gene primers were amplified, and this amplification served to estimate nucleated cell counts. Sequenced by immunoSEQ multiplex PCR; TCRdb stores in-frame clones only, minus some. The V and J calls and clone size come from that table; D and trimming were worked out from the DNA. The sample has roughly 63,000 clones; around nine tenths are singletons. Sequencing was carried out using peripheral blood. The sequence was collected from a woman in her forties or fifties with active or convalescent COVID-19. The chain has TRBV5-1 and TRBJ2-3; D gene unclear. CDR3 residues: CASSLGYVGTDTQYF. CDR3 nucleotide sequence: TGCGCCAGCAGCTTGGGGTATGTAGGCACAGATACGCAGTATTTT.